This TCR beta chain was found in a study of response to subunit inactivated influenza vaccine. V lost 2 bases to trimming and J lost 5 bases, with 10 bases between them. Germline lookup yields CDR1 KGHSH and CDR2 LQKENI. This CDR3 has 15 residues. TCRdb re-analysed the RT-PCR reads in MiXCR, keeping a single row per CDR3 protein. The table shows fewer than 600,000 distinct CDR3 sequences, with around 7.9% occurring only once. This clonotype was detected a few times. Its antigen is not identified. Notes on the study in general: That few new T cells are recruited by each seasonal influenza vaccination was the authors' suggestion.

The V and J genes are TRBV18 and TRBJ1-6; D gene uncertain. This sample comprised PBMCs from blood, obtained roughly 24 months after vaccination. The receptor was isolated from a man aged 50 to 69 who received an inactivated influenza vaccine. This CDR3 is CASSPGRVDNSPLHF. Here the CDR3 DNA reads TGTGCCAGCTCACCAGGGCGGGTCGATAATTCACCCCTCCACTTT.